This T cell receptor (beta chain) was identified during a study of technical replicates of blood from a few donors. Clones were sequenced by immunoSEQ multiplex PCR, and TCRdb holds only the in-frame ones, with some missing. The sample yields about 17,000 clones, over 75% seen once. V lost 5 bases to trimming and J lost 8 bases; unmatched junction nucleotides: 5. CDR3 size: 13 residues. Germline V lookup: CDR1 LNHDA, CDR2 SQIVND (reference sequence). The sample comprised PBMCs. The chain links TRBV19 to TRBJ1-2, with 10 positions matching TRBD1. The sequence came from a human donor in good health. In nucleotides, the CDR3 is TGTGCCAGTAGTCCTGACAGGGGGCAGGGCTACACCTTC. Its translation is CASSPDRGQGYTF.